Listed below are T cell receptor beta chains from one sample, sequenced in a study of blood T cell repertoires in COVID-19. This table comes from immunoSEQ multiplex PCR, and its TCRdb copy is limited to in-frame clones, with some not included. The data contain 100,000 to 150,000 clones, about four fifths of them singletons. The sample taken for sequencing was peripheral blood. The receptors shown here come from a man aged 40-49 years with active or convalescent COVID-19. The CDR3 runs from the conserved cysteine through the conserved F or W. The order of the fields is V gene, D gene, J gene, clone size, CDR3 DNA, CDR3 protein. A D gene is named only where the DNA matches it firmly. The size field is filled for only some rows; it gives once, few, many or a size class.

v_call: TRBV7-2
d_call: TRBD2
j_call: TRBJ2-1
clone_size: NA
cdr3_nt: TGTGCCAGCAGCCGTAGCGGGGGGGGTTACAATGAGCAGTTCTTC
cdr3_aa: CASSRSGGGYNEQFF

v_call: TRBV2
d_call: TRBD1
j_call: TRBJ2-5
clone_size: NA
cdr3_nt: TGTGCCAGCAGTGGCAGGGGGCAGCAGGGGGCTGAGGAGACCCAGTACTTC
cdr3_aa: CASSGRGQQGAEETQYF

v_call: TRBV7-3
d_call: NA
j_call: TRBJ2-1
clone_size: NA
cdr3_nt: TGTGCCAGCAGCCCCCAGGGGTCCTACAATGAGCAGTTCTTC
cdr3_aa: CASSPQGSYNEQFF

v_call: TRBV18
d_call: TRBD1
j_call: TRBJ2-1
clone_size: NA
cdr3_nt: TGTGCCAGCCGGACAGGGGATTTCAATGAGCAGTTCTTC
cdr3_aa: CASRTGDFNEQFF

v_call: TRBV19
d_call: TRBD1
j_call: TRBJ1-5
clone_size: NA
cdr3_nt: TGTGCCAGTAGCGGTTGGGACAGGGGACAGCCCCAGCATTTT
cdr3_aa: CASSGWDRGQPQHF

v_call: TRBV19
d_call: TRBD1
j_call: TRBJ2-7
clone_size: few
cdr3_nt: TGTGCCAGTAGTCTCACCGGGACAGACAACACGAGGCAGTACTTC
cdr3_aa: CASSLTGTDNTRQYF

v_call: TRBV7-2
d_call: NA
j_call: TRBJ1-2
clone_size: NA
cdr3_nt: TGTGCCAGCAGCTTCCCAGGGTCCTACTATGGCTACACCTTC
cdr3_aa: CASSFPGSYYGYTF

v_call: TRBV6-1
d_call: TRBD1
j_call: TRBJ1-2
clone_size: NA
cdr3_nt: TGTGCCAGCAGTGAAGCTAACAGGGGGCATGGCTACACCTTC
cdr3_aa: CASSEANRGHGYTF

v_call: TRBV7-2
d_call: TRBD2
j_call: TRBJ2-7
clone_size: NA
cdr3_nt: TGTGCCAGCAGCTTAGATTTGGGGGGGTCCTACGAGCAGTACTTC
cdr3_aa: CASSLDLGGSYEQYF

v_call: TRBV25-1
d_call: TRBD1
j_call: TRBJ1-2
clone_size: NA
cdr3_nt: TGTGCCAGCAGGGGACAGGGTGATGGCTACACCTTC
cdr3_aa: CASRGQGDGYTF

v_call: TRBV5-1
d_call: NA
j_call: TRBJ1-6
clone_size: NA
cdr3_nt: TGCGCCAGCAGAGACACAGGATACAGCTCCTATAATTCACCCCTCCACTTT
cdr3_aa: CASRDTGYSSYNSPLHF

v_call: TRBV19
d_call: NA
j_call: TRBJ1-2
clone_size: NA
cdr3_nt: TGTGCCAGTAGTATCAACCCCAGGGCGGACTATGGCTACACCTTC
cdr3_aa: CASSINPRADYGYTF

v_call: TRBV2
d_call: TRBD1
j_call: TRBJ1-1
clone_size: many
cdr3_nt: TGTGCCAGCCGTCGCCAGGGGGCCGATGGCACTGAAGCTTTCTTT
cdr3_aa: CASRRQGADGTEAFF

v_call: TRBV19
d_call: NA
j_call: TRBJ1-5
clone_size: few
cdr3_nt: TGTGCCAGTATGCCACTCGATAGCAATCAGCCCCAGCATTTT
cdr3_aa: CASMPLDSNQPQHF

v_call: TRBV7-2
d_call: NA
j_call: TRBJ1-3
clone_size: NA
cdr3_nt: TGTGCCAGCAGCATTTCACAGGGCGCCACCATATATTTT
cdr3_aa: CASSISQGATIYF

v_call: TRBV5-1
d_call: NA
j_call: TRBJ1-4
clone_size: NA
cdr3_nt: TGCGCCAGCAGCGCCGACTCGGGTGTGGCGGAAAAACTGTTTTTT
cdr3_aa: CASSADSGVAEKLFF

v_call: TRBV7-3
d_call: NA
j_call: TRBJ1-1
clone_size: NA
cdr3_nt: TGTGCCAGCAGCTTAGGCGCAGGGGCTGAAGCTTTCTTT
cdr3_aa: CASSLGAGAEAFF

v_call: TRBV28
d_call: NA
j_call: TRBJ1-2
clone_size: NA
cdr3_nt: TGTGCCAGCAGTCAAAACCTGGAGGGCTACACCTTC
cdr3_aa: CASSQNLEGYTF

v_call: TRBV5-1
d_call: TRBD1
j_call: TRBJ2-2
clone_size: NA
cdr3_nt: TGCGCCAGCAGCTTGGAAGGGGGCGGAATCGGGGAGCTGTTTTTT
cdr3_aa: CASSLEGGGIGELFF

v_call: TRBV6-6
d_call: NA
j_call: TRBJ2-7
clone_size: NA
cdr3_nt: TGTGCCAGCACCCTAGGTGGAGGGTACGAGCAGTACTTC
cdr3_aa: CASTLGGGYEQYF

v_call: TRBV30
d_call: NA
j_call: TRBJ1-3
clone_size: NA
cdr3_nt: TGTGCCTGGGACAGACAGCGCTCTGGAAACACCATATATTTT
cdr3_aa: CAWDRQRSGNTIYF

v_call: TRBV10-3
d_call: NA
j_call: TRBJ1-1
clone_size: NA
cdr3_nt: TGTGCCATCAGTGATCAAACAGGAAATGAAGCTTTCTTT
cdr3_aa: CAISDQTGNEAFF

v_call: TRBV6-5
d_call: NA
j_call: TRBJ2-7
clone_size: NA
cdr3_nt: TGTGCCAGCAGTTATCCCGGCTCCTACGAGCAGTACTTC
cdr3_aa: CASSYPGSYEQYF

v_call: TRBV7-2
d_call: NA
j_call: TRBJ2-1
clone_size: NA
cdr3_nt: TGTGCCAGCGGCACGTACAATGAGCAGTTCTTC
cdr3_aa: CASGTYNEQFF

v_call: TRBV21-1
d_call: NA
j_call: TRBJ2-5
clone_size: once
cdr3_nt: TGTGCCAGCAGCAAAGCCCGACTAGCGGGGGAAGAGACCCAGTACTTC
cdr3_aa: CASSKARLAGEETQYF

v_call: TRBV7-9
d_call: NA
j_call: TRBJ1-5
clone_size: NA
cdr3_nt: TGTGCCAGCAGCGCAGGGTTACTGGGGCCCCAGCATTTT
cdr3_aa: CASSAGLLGPQHF

v_call: TRBV7-2
d_call: TRBD2
j_call: TRBJ2-2
clone_size: NA
cdr3_nt: TGTGCCAGCAGCTTTTCCTCTAGGATAGCGGGGTACGGGGAGCTGTTTTTT
cdr3_aa: CASSFSSRIAGYGELFF

v_call: TRBV7-2
d_call: TRBD1
j_call: TRBJ2-6
clone_size: NA
cdr3_nt: TGTGCCAGCAGCTTAGGTGCGGGGACAGGGGTATATGGGGCCAACGTCCTGACTTTC
cdr3_aa: CASSLGAGTGVYGANVLTF

v_call: TRBV6-5
d_call: TRBD1
j_call: TRBJ1-1
clone_size: NA
cdr3_nt: TGTGCCAGCAGTTACGTACAGGGGGGCACTGAAGCTTTCTTT
cdr3_aa: CASSYVQGGTEAFF

v_call: TRBV18
d_call: NA
j_call: TRBJ1-3
clone_size: NA
cdr3_nt: TGTGCCAGCTCACCACCTTCAGGGGCTGGAAACACCATATATTTT
cdr3_aa: CASSPPSGAGNTIYF

v_call: TRBV4-2
d_call: NA
j_call: TRBJ1-3
clone_size: NA
cdr3_nt: TGTGCCAGCAGCCAAGGTCCTAGCTCTGGAAACACCATATATTTT
cdr3_aa: CASSQGPSSGNTIYF

v_call: TRBV5-1
d_call: NA
j_call: TRBJ2-5
clone_size: few
cdr3_nt: TGCGCCAGCAGCCCGGGACTTCAAGAGACCCAGTACTTC
cdr3_aa: CASSPGLQETQYF

v_call: TRBV9
d_call: NA
j_call: TRBJ1-2
clone_size: NA
cdr3_nt: TGTGCCAGCAGCGTAGGCGGGGTAGCTAACTATGGCTACACCTTC
cdr3_aa: CASSVGGVANYGYTF

v_call: TRBV9
d_call: NA
j_call: TRBJ2-7
clone_size: NA
cdr3_nt: TGTGCCAGCAGCGTAGGCGCAGGGCAAAAACACGAGCAGTACTTC
cdr3_aa: CASSVGAGQKHEQYF

v_call: TRBV7-6
d_call: NA
j_call: TRBJ1-3
clone_size: NA
cdr3_nt: TGTGCCAGCAGCTCAAGTGGGGGCAACATATATTTT
cdr3_aa: CASSSSGGNIYF

v_call: TRBV7-9
d_call: TRBD1
j_call: TRBJ1-1
clone_size: once
cdr3_nt: TGTGCCAGCAGCCCGCGACAGGGGATGAACACTGAAGCTTTCTTT
cdr3_aa: CASSPRQGMNTEAFF

v_call: TRBV5-1
d_call: NA
j_call: TRBJ2-1
clone_size: NA
cdr3_nt: TGCGCCAGCAGCTTGAAACAGCCAAGCTCCTACAATGAGCAGTTCTTC
cdr3_aa: CASSLKQPSSYNEQFF

v_call: TRBV10-3
d_call: TRBD1
j_call: TRBJ1-4
clone_size: NA
cdr3_nt: TGTGCCATCAGTGAGACTGCAACAGGGGGTCTTAATGAAAAACTGTTTTTT
cdr3_aa: CAISETATGGLNEKLFF

v_call: TRBV7-6
d_call: TRBD2
j_call: TRBJ2-3
clone_size: NA
cdr3_nt: TGTGCCAGCAGCTTTTCCCCCACTAGCGGGGGCACAGATACGCAGTATTTT
cdr3_aa: CASSFSPTSGGTDTQYF

v_call: TRBV18
d_call: TRBD2
j_call: TRBJ2-1
clone_size: NA
cdr3_nt: TGTGCCAGCTCACCACAGACTAGCGGGGGCCTTTACAATGAGCAGTTCTTC
cdr3_aa: CASSPQTSGGLYNEQFF

v_call: TRBV25-1
d_call: NA
j_call: TRBJ1-1
clone_size: NA
cdr3_nt: TGTGCCAGCAGTGCGACTTTTGAAGCTTTCTTT
cdr3_aa: CASSATFEAFF

v_call: TRBV2
d_call: NA
j_call: TRBJ2-4
clone_size: NA
cdr3_nt: TGTGCCAGCAGTGGGACAGTAGCCAAAAACATTCAGTACTTC
cdr3_aa: CASSGTVAKNIQYF

v_call: TRBV29-1
d_call: NA
j_call: TRBJ1-2
clone_size: NA
cdr3_nt: TGCAGCGTTGACGGGGGTACTGCTAACTATGGCTACACCTTC
cdr3_aa: CSVDGGTANYGYTF

v_call: TRBV11-3
d_call: NA
j_call: TRBJ2-1
clone_size: NA
cdr3_nt: TGTGCCAGCAGCTTAAGACAATTCAATGAGCAGTTCTTC
cdr3_aa: CASSLRQFNEQFF

v_call: TRBV9
d_call: TRBD1
j_call: TRBJ2-1
clone_size: few
cdr3_nt: TGTGCCAGCAGCGCAGGACAGGGCGTGTTGGGTGAGCAGTTCTTC
cdr3_aa: CASSAGQGVLGEQFF

v_call: TRBV6-1
d_call: TRBD1
j_call: TRBJ1-5
clone_size: NA
cdr3_nt: TGTGCCAGCAGTGAACAGGGGGTGGGTCAGCCCCAGCATTTT
cdr3_aa: CASSEQGVGQPQHF

v_call: TRBV4-2
d_call: TRBD1
j_call: TRBJ2-7
clone_size: few
cdr3_nt: TGTGCCAGCAGCCAAGAGGAACAGGGGTCCGCTCTCAACTCCTACGAGCAGTACTTC
cdr3_aa: CASSQEEQGSALNSYEQYF

v_call: TRBV7-9
d_call: NA
j_call: TRBJ2-3
clone_size: NA
cdr3_nt: TGTGCCAGCAGCTTATTTTCAGGGGTTGCAGATACGCAGTATTTT
cdr3_aa: CASSLFSGVADTQYF

v_call: TRBV9
d_call: TRBD2
j_call: TRBJ2-2
clone_size: NA
cdr3_nt: TGTGCCAGCAAGCGAGCGGGGGGGCCGAACACCGGGGAGCTGTTTTTT
cdr3_aa: CASKRAGGPNTGELFF

v_call: TRBV19
d_call: TRBD2
j_call: TRBJ2-7
clone_size: few
cdr3_nt: TGTGCCAGTACCCCGACTAGCGGGCCTTCCTACGAGCAGTACTTC
cdr3_aa: CASTPTSGPSYEQYF

v_call: TRBV5-1
d_call: NA
j_call: TRBJ2-5
clone_size: NA
cdr3_nt: TGCGCCAGCAGCTTGTGGGAGACTATCCTGGACGGAGAGACCCAGTACTTC
cdr3_aa: CASSLWETILDGETQYF

v_call: TRBV30
d_call: TRBD1
j_call: TRBJ2-1
clone_size: NA
cdr3_nt: TGTGCCTATACCGGGACAGGGGGACAAGGGCAGTTCTTC
cdr3_aa: CAYTGTGGQGQFF

v_call: TRBV5-4
d_call: NA
j_call: TRBJ2-2
clone_size: NA
cdr3_nt: TGTGCCACAAGCCCGACTAGCACCGGGGAGCTGTTTTTT
cdr3_aa: CATSPTSTGELFF

v_call: TRBV12-5
d_call: NA
j_call: TRBJ1-1
clone_size: few
cdr3_nt: TGTGCTAGTGCCCCTCAGGCCATGAACACTGAAGCTTTCTTT
cdr3_aa: CASAPQAMNTEAFF